The 5 T cell receptor beta chains given below trace back to one sample, sequenced in a study of T cells after yellow fever vaccination (dated by TCRdb to between 2018 and 2021). The method was 5' RACE. Sequencing instrument: Illumina HiSeq 2500. TCRdb's own reprocessing of the public reads used fastp at Q25 and MiXCR and kept productive beta chains. Each record represents a unique CDR3 protein, reported with the most common genes and DNA among its rows. The sample table contains under 80,000 distinct CDR3 sequences; only one count was recorded for roughly 7.4% of them. The ten largest clones add up to 36% of the sample. What this sample's treatment or condition label stands for: live attenuated yellow fever vaccine strain. Material: CD8+ T cells sorted from PBMCs, obtained 15 days after the yellow fever booster vaccination. The receptors come from a man aged 25-45 years who received the YFV17D yellow fever vaccine.

This clonotype was observed at least ten times. The chain employs TRBV29-1 and TRBJ2-5, with 13 bases lining up with TRBD2. V was clipped by 5 bases and J by 7 bases; unmatched bases: 7. The germline V gene encodes CDR1 SQVTM and CDR2 ANQGSEA. This CDR3 is built from 14 residues. The DNA for the CDR3 is TGCAGCGTTAATGGACTAGCGGGAGAAGGGACCCAGTACTTC. It is translated as CSVNGLAGEGTQYF.

This clonotype was detected many times. This chain uses TRBV12-3 or TRBV12-4 with TRBJ2-1, with a weak D call TRBD2 (5 bases). This CDR3 has 12 amino acids. Trimming shortened V by 3 bases and J by 6 bases, and 6 bases separated the two germline ends. The CDR3 bases are TGTGCCAGCAGTTTGCGGGCCAATGAGCAGTTCTTC. Translating gives CASSLRANEQFF.

This clonotype was recorded many times. J is TRBJ1-2 and V is TRBV21-1; TRBD1, as called in the table, went unchecked against the DNA. TRBV21-1 is marked as a pseudogene. The CDR3 totals 13 residues. CDR3 sequence: CASSSNRGHGYTF. The CDR3 DNA sequence: TGTGCCAGCAGCTCTAACAGGGGGCATGGCTACACCTTC.

With regard to this clonotype: This could be a read error, since a much larger clone is one nucleotide away. This sequence joins TRBV20-1 and TRBJ2-3; no definite D call. This CDR3 has 15 amino acids. The germline V gene has CDR1 DFQATT and CDR2 SNEGSKA (reference sequence). V lost 6 bases and J lost 0, with 16 bases in between. CDR3 nucleotides: TGCAGTGCGCCCACCCTAGTGACTAGCACAGATACGCAGTATTTT. It translates to CSAPTLVTSTDTQYF.

This clonotype appeared many times. The rearrangement links TRBV15 to TRBJ2-3, with 7 nucleotides matching TRBD1. CDR1 is LNHNV, CDR2 YYDKDF, per germline (reference sequence). The V and J ends lost 6 bases and 2 bases, in that order; junction bases with no gene match: 8. The CDR3 loop spans 15 amino acids. The CDR3: CATSYRDSLTDTQYF. The CDR3 DNA reads as TGTGCCACCAGTTACCGGGACAGCCTCACAGATACGCAGTATTTT.